The rows below give T cell receptor beta chains drawn from one sample of a study of CD8 T cells in Susac syndrome. From the immunoSEQ multiplex PCR reads, TCRdb called clonotypes with MiXCR, one entry per CDR3 protein. Of more than 100,000 distinct CDR3 sequences in the sample, nearly 95% were seen once. What was sequenced was CD4+ T cells from PBMCs. The receptors stem from a human donor in good health. Each CDR3 is given with its conserved first and last residue. A D gene is named only where the DNA matches it firmly. Where a row states a size, it is once, few, many or the class of an expanded clone; other rows omit it.

TRBJ2-1	TRBD1	TRBV29-1	.	15	TGCAGCGTTGACAGGGACAGGGTAACCTACAATGAGCAGTTCTTC	CSVDRDRVTYNEQFF
TRBJ2-5	.	TRBV18	.	14	TGTGCCAGCTCACCCCTCCCGGATCAAGAGACCCAGTACTTC	CASSPLPDQETQYF
TRBJ2-2	TRBD1	TRBV5-1	.	14	TGCGCCAGCAGCCTTAGACAGGGGCCCGGGGAGCTGTTTTTT	CASSLRQGPGELFF
TRBJ2-2	.	TRBV7-8	.	16	TGTGCCAGCAGCTTAGTGGGTCAGGGGCCCACCGGGGAGCTGTTTTTT	CASSLVGQGPTGELFF
TRBJ2-7	.	TRBV7-9	once	15	TGTGCCAGCAGCACCGACCAGGGATTCGTCCACGAGCAGTACTTC	CASSTDQGFVHEQYF
TRBJ2-2	TRBD2	TRBV7-8	.	15	TGTGCCAGCAGCCCCAAGCGGGAGAAGACCGGGGAGCTGTTTTTT	CASSPKREKTGELFF
TRBJ2-7	.	TRBV7-9	.	14	TGTGCCAGCAGCCCCGGGATGAGAGGACCCGAGCAGTACTTC	CASSPGMRGPEQYF
TRBJ2-1	.	TRBV27	.	14	TGTGCCAGCAGTTTATCGAGACTGCGCAATGAGCAGTTCTTC	CASSLSRLRNEQFF
TRBJ2-6	.	TRBV6-1	once	17	TGTGCCAGCAGTGTATCTGTCGACCACTCTGGGGCCAACGTCCTGACTTTC	CASSVSVDHSGANVLTF
TRBJ2-5	TRBD2	TRBV20-1	.	14	TGCAGTGCTCATGAGGGAGGGCCCGGAGAGACCCAGTACTTC	CSAHEGGPGETQYF
TRBJ2-5	TRBD2	TRBV2	.	13	TGTGCCAGCAGTGTCCACGGGGAGGGGACCCAGTACTTC	CASSVHGEGTQYF
TRBJ2-7	.	TRBV7-9	.	13	TGTGCCAGCAGCTTCCCCGGACAGAACGAGCAGTACTTC	CASSFPGQNEQYF
TRBJ2-1	.	TRBV2	.	15	TGTGCCAGCAGTGAAGAGGGGACGAACTACAATGAGCAGTTCTTC	CASSEEGTNYNEQFF
TRBJ2-7	TRBD1	TRBV7-2	.	12	TGTGCCAGCAGCACAGGGGGTCGCGAGCAGTACTTC	CASSTGGREQYF
TRBJ2-1	.	TRBV29-1	.	13	TGCAGCCCCCCGGGGACTTCTTACAATGAGCAGTTCTTC	CSPPGTSYNEQFF
TRBJ2-7	.	TRBV28	once	12	TGTGCCAGCTCCGGGACCTTCTACGAGCAGTACTTC	CASSGTFYEQYF
TRBJ1-2	TRBD1	TRBV6-5	.	17	TGTGCCAGCAGTTCTTCCGGGACAGGGAGAAACCTACATGGCTACACCTTC	CASSSSGTGRNLHGYTF
TRBJ1-5	.	TRBV5-1	.	15	TGCGCCAGCAGGCCTGACGCAGCTTACAATCAGCCCCAGCATTTT	CASRPDAAYNQPQHF
TRBJ2-3	TRBD2	TRBV5-6	.	15	TGTGCCAGCATGCGACTAGCGGGAGTCGGAGATACGCAGTATTTT	CASMRLAGVGDTQYF
TRBJ2-2	.	TRBV7-9	.	14	TGTGCCAGCAGCTTAGCGGTTGACACCGGGGAGCTGTTTTTT	CASSLAVDTGELFF
TRBJ1-5	.	TRBV6-6	.	13	TGTGCCAGCAGATGGGACAACAATCAGCCCCAGCATTTT	CASRWDNNQPQHF
TRBJ2-7	TRBD1	TRBV24-1	.	16	TGTGCCACCAGTGACACCGGGACAGGGGGTGTCCACGAGCAGTACTTC	CATSDTGTGGVHEQYF
TRBJ2-7	.	TRBV3-1	.	13	TGTGCCAGCAGTCCTCCAGCGGTCTACGAGCAGTACTTC	CASSPPAVYEQYF
TRBJ2-7	.	TRBV29-1	few	12	TGCAGCGTCGCGGACGGGGTCTACGAGCAGTACTTC	CSVADGVYEQYF